A selection of T cell receptor beta chains follows, all from one sample in a study of type 1 regulatory T cells. No antigen has been identified for these receptors. TCRdb itself ran the reads through MiXCR, one entry per CDR3 protein. The profile covers just under 65,000 distinct CDR3 sequences, with 45% to 50% appearing a single time and more than 2% taken by the ten largest. The sample was cultured non-Tr1 T cells, either the whole culture or a sorted T cell fraction (not recorded which). The receptors originated from a human donor in good health. Each CDR3 is given without its conserved first and last residue.

v_call: TRBV20-1; j_call: TRBJ1-2; cdr3_length: 11; cdr3_aa: SANPRQGGGYT
v_call: TRBV7-9; j_call: TRBJ2-7; cdr3_length: 13; cdr3_aa: ASSRQQDPSYEQY
v_call: TRBV7-2; j_call: TRBJ2-3; cdr3_length: 12; cdr3_aa: ASSNGISGGTQY
v_call: TRBV5-1; j_call: TRBJ2-7; cdr3_length: 13; cdr3_aa: ASSLDDQGSHEQY
v_call: TRBV12-3/TRBV12-4; j_call: TRBJ2-3; cdr3_length: 12; cdr3_aa: ASSPSYSANTQY
v_call: TRBV15; j_call: TRBJ1-5; cdr3_length: 11; cdr3_aa: ATSREANQPQH
v_call: TRBV12-3/TRBV12-4; j_call: TRBJ1-5; cdr3_length: 12; cdr3_aa: ASSFGPLNQPQH
v_call: TRBV9; j_call: TRBJ2-1; cdr3_length: 14; cdr3_aa: ASSVSDRGNYNEQF
v_call: TRBV11-3; j_call: TRBJ2-5; cdr3_length: 12; cdr3_aa: ASSLSSGARGQY
v_call: TRBV5-1; j_call: TRBJ1-3; cdr3_length: 12; cdr3_aa: ASRTGETGNTIY
v_call: TRBV10-2; j_call: TRBJ2-7; cdr3_length: 13; cdr3_aa: ASRTSGGPGGEQY
v_call: TRBV20-1; j_call: TRBJ1-1; cdr3_length: 11; cdr3_aa: SAMYRAHTEAF
v_call: TRBV20-1; j_call: TRBJ1-4; cdr3_length: 13; cdr3_aa: SARDYRGWGEKLF
v_call: TRBV7-9; j_call: TRBJ1-6; cdr3_length: 14; cdr3_aa: ASSSRDPGDNSPLH
v_call: TRBV5-1; j_call: TRBJ1-1; cdr3_length: 13; cdr3_aa: ASSLSLGMNTEAF
v_call: TRBV19; j_call: TRBJ2-7; cdr3_length: 12; cdr3_aa: ASSFRDRGHEQY
v_call: TRBV6-1; j_call: TRBJ2-7; cdr3_length: 12; cdr3_aa: ASSTTGALNEQY
v_call: TRBV20-1; j_call: TRBJ1-4; cdr3_length: 12; cdr3_aa: SAADRVGGEKLF
v_call: TRBV6-1; j_call: TRBJ2-1; cdr3_length: 13; cdr3_aa: ASSGGPSLYNEQF
v_call: TRBV6-6; j_call: TRBJ2-6; cdr3_length: 14; cdr3_aa: ASSYWTGTGANVLT
v_call: TRBV19; j_call: TRBJ1-3; cdr3_length: 17; cdr3_aa: ASSIRSKLQVLSGNTIY
v_call: TRBV18; j_call: TRBJ1-5; cdr3_length: 14; cdr3_aa: ASSAQNLYSNQPQH
v_call: TRBV5-4; j_call: TRBJ2-3; cdr3_length: 11; cdr3_aa: ASSSRNTDTQY
v_call: TRBV7-2; j_call: TRBJ1-1; cdr3_length: 11; cdr3_aa: ASSQQGATEAF
v_call: TRBV20-1; j_call: TRBJ2-5; cdr3_length: 11; cdr3_aa: SARETSGVSQY
v_call: TRBV7-9; j_call: TRBJ2-1; cdr3_length: 14; cdr3_aa: ASSLPSGGPGNEQF
v_call: TRBV12-3/TRBV12-4; j_call: TRBJ2-1; cdr3_length: 13; cdr3_aa: ASSLSGAPEHEQF